The sequence of this T cell receptor (beta chain) was determined in a study of OX40 agonist ivuxolimab in advanced cancers. Autoimmune disease history or systemic immunosuppression led to patient exclusion. Sequenced by immunoSEQ multiplex PCR; TCRdb stores in-frame clones only, minus some. Counted here are around 71,000 clones, roughly 78% occurring once; the ten biggest clones make up about 5.4%. The CDR3 is 14 residues long. CDR1 MNHEY and CDR2 SMNVEV come from the germline V gene (reference sequence). Trimming cost V 6 bases and J 11 bases, with 17 bases left between them. This TCR came from an adult with an advanced solid tumor such as melanoma, head and neck, liver or kidney cancer. The chain has TRBV27 and TRBJ1-6, with D perhaps matching TRBD1 (6 bases). The material sequenced was CD4+ or CD8+ T cells sorted from blood, taken in a trial of the OX40 agonist ivuxolimab. The CDR3 region is CASSLDRLGAPLHF. The CDR3 coding sequence is TGTGCCAGCAGCCTCGACAGGCTTGGGGCACCCCTCCACTTT.